The 18 T cell receptor beta chains presented below share a single source sample, sequenced in a study of OX40 agonist ivuxolimab in advanced cancers. The method was the immunoSEQ multiplex PCR assay. The table comes from immuneACCESS by way of TCRdb, which keeps in-frame sequences with V and J called. Part of the clones is missing from these tables; in studies checked, under half for an unresolved V gene and the rest for unknown reasons. The sample table lists tens of thousands of clones, about 86% of them with a count of one. The ten largest make up 5.5% to 7.5% of the sample. Sequencing used CD4+ or CD8+ T cells sorted from blood, obtained in a trial of the OX40 agonist ivuxolimab. The receptors derive from an adult with an advanced solid tumor such as melanoma, head and neck, liver or kidney cancer.

The CDR3 is CASSPLRASNTEAFF. The CDR3 DNA sequence: TGTGCCAGTAGTCCCCTCAGGGCCTCGAACACTGAAGCTTTCTTT. This rearrangement joins TRBV19 to TRBJ1-1; tentative D call: TRBD1 (5 bases). Per germline, CDR1 LNHDA and CDR2 SQIVND (reference sequence). This CDR3 spans 15 amino acids. Trimming removed 5 bases at V and 1 base at J, with 14 bases between.

This clone was detected many times. The chain recombines TRBV19 with TRBJ1-5; TRBD1 matches 8 bases. Trimming took 7 bases from V and 7 from J; bases not matched to a gene: 9. There are 14 residues in the CDR3. Per germline, CDR1 LNHDA and CDR2 SQIVND (reference sequence). The CDR3 DNA is TGTGCCAGTAACCCTCAGGGGGCATGGCAGCCCCAGCATTTT. Its translation: CASNPQGAWQPQHF.

This clone was observed once. CDR3 nucleotides: TGTGCCAGCAGCTTAGGAGGGACCGGGGAGCTGTTTTTT. This encodes CASSLGGTGELFF. The gene calls are TRBV7-9 and TRBJ2-2; perhaps TRBD2 as D (5 bases). The CDR3 is 13 residues long. Trimming removed 1 base at V and 5 bases at J, with 5 bases between. CDR1 SEHNR and CDR2 FQNEAQ come from the germline V gene (reference sequence).

The V gene is TRBV7-3, the J gene TRBJ1-2; D is unresolved. The germline V gene encodes CDR1 SGHTA and CDR2 FQGTGA. This CDR3 has 13 amino acids. The germline V and J ends were trimmed by 1 base and 6 bases, with 9 bases remaining between them. Written as DNA, the CDR3 is TGTGCCAGCAGCTTAAAGCTCTTGGATGGCTACACCTTC. It specifies CASSLKLLDGYTF. Looking up the rest from reference TRBV7-3 and TRBJ1-2 gives the full variable domain: GAGVSQTPSNKVTEKGKYVELRCDPISGHTALYWYRQSLGQGPEFLIYFQGTGAADDSGLPNDRFFAVRPEGSVSTLKIQRTERGDSAVYLCASSLKLLDGYTFGSGTRLTVV.

This clone was seen only once. V usage is TRBV7-6 and J usage is TRBJ1-1; maybe TRBD1 (6 bases). This CDR3 is built from 19 residues. CDR1 and CDR2 (germline): SGHVS, FNYEAQ. V lost 2 bases, J lost 3 bases, and 25 bases lay in between. CDR3 region: CASSLPFSDPGEEDTEAFF. CDR3 nucleotide sequence: TGTGCCAGCAGCTTACCATTTTCAGATCCAGGGGAGGAGGACACTGAAGCTTTCTTT.

The chain links TRBV27 to TRBJ1-1; D is perhaps TRBD1 (6 bases). V was pared by 4 bases and J by 0 bases, with 15 bases between. Germline V gives CDR1 MNHEY, CDR2 SMNVEV (reference sequence). CDR3 size: 16 residues. This chain's CDR3 is CASSSFEGHLNTEAFF. CDR3 bases: TGTGCCAGCAGTTCGTTCGAGGGACACCTGAACACTGAAGCTTTCTTT.

This chain uses TRBV11-3 with TRBJ2-7; weak D call: TRBD1 (5 bases). The germline gives CDR1 SGHNT, CDR2 YENEEA. Trimming removed 5 bases from V and 0 bases from J, with 8 bases in between. This CDR3 comprises 13 residues. The CDR3 sequence is CASSADSSYEQYF. The DNA of the CDR3 is TGTGCCAGCAGCGCCGACAGCTCCTACGAGCAGTACTTC.

In this sample, this clone turned up many times. The chain combines TRBV19 with TRBJ1-4, with D possibly matching TRBD1 (5 bases). Germline V gives CDR1 LNHDA, CDR2 SQIVND (reference sequence). The CDR3 runs to 15 residues. Trimming stripped 4 bases from V and 8 bases from J, with 17 bases between. This chain's CDR3 is CASSTPWQGREKLFF. DNA for the CDR3: TGTGCCAGTAGTACCCCCTGGCAGGGACGGGAAAAACTGTTTTTT.

CDR3 in DNA: TGTGCCAGCAGCGTAGGGATCCCGGCGCATAGGCAGTATTTT. Translation: CASSVGIPAHRQYF. V and J are TRBV9 and TRBJ2-3; D unclear. V lost 0 bases and J 11 bases, leaving 16 bases between the germline ends. The CDR3 spans 14 residues. CDR1 and CDR2 (germline): SGDLS, YYNGEE.

The chain recombines TRBV4-1 with TRBJ1-2; D is undetermined. Trimming stripped 4 bases from V and 8 bases from J, with 11 bases between. The CDR3 contains 12 residues. Germline V CDR1 and CDR2: MGHRA, YSYEKL. The CDR3 bases are TGCGCCAGCAGCCTCGGGCCCGGCGGCTACACCTTC. Its translation is CASSLGPGGYTF.

The chain links TRBV10-3 to TRBJ1-6; no reliable D call. Germline values: CDR1 ENHRY, CDR2 SYGVKD. The CDR3 is 14 residues long. V was cut by 11 bases and J by 0 bases, with 11 bases left in between. The CDR3 here is CASGISSYNSPLHF. Written as DNA, the CDR3 is TGTGCCTCCGGGATAAGCTCCTATAATTCACCCCTCCACTTT.

This rearrangement joins TRBV5-1 to TRBJ2-2; D unresolved. The V and J ends lost 0 bases and 6 bases respectively, with 3 bases between them. CDR1 is SGHRS and CDR2 is YFSETQ in the germline V gene. The CDR3 is 12 residues long. The CDR3 here is CASSLGAGELFF. CDR3 nucleotide sequence: TGCGCCAGCAGCTTGGGGGCCGGGGAGCTGTTTTTT.

This chain joins TRBV5-6 and TRBJ1-1; weak D call: TRBD1 (5 bases). V was clipped by 0 bases and J by 9 bases, with 12 bases between them. Per germline, CDR1 SGHDT and CDR2 YYEEEE. This CDR3 has 13 residues. The CDR3 coding sequence is TGTGCCAGCAGCTTGGTGGGGGGAGGGCAAGCTTTCTTT. As protein: CASSLVGGGQAFF.

The gene calls are TRBV5-6 and TRBJ1-4; D is undetermined. Per the germline V gene, CDR1 is SGHDT and CDR2 is YYEEEE. The V gene lost 1 base and the J gene lost 5 bases, with 9 bases spanning the gap. This CDR3 has 14 amino acids. The CDR3 region is CASSLLGENEKLFF. The CDR3 coding sequence is TGTGCCAGCAGCTTGCTTGGAGAGAATGAAAAACTGTTTTTT.

The rearrangement links TRBV14 to TRBJ1-1; D gene unclear. Germline CDR1 SGHDN, CDR2 FVKESK. Trimming took off 4 bases at V and 0 bases at J, with 6 bases between the two ends. The CDR3 contains 13 residues. CDR3 residues: CASSLAMNTEAFF. As DNA, the CDR3 is TGTGCCAGCAGCCTTGCTATGAACACTGAAGCTTTCTTT.

The rearrangement joins TRBV9 to TRBJ1-2; 8 bases match TRBD1. V gave up 0 bases and J gave up 4 bases; unmatched junction bases: 2. Germline V lookup: CDR1 SGDLS, CDR2 YYNGEE. The CDR3 is 14 amino acids. DNA of the CDR3: TGTGCCAGCAGCGTAGGGACAGGGAGCTATGGCTACACCTTC. This translates into CASSVGTGSYGYTF.

V gene TRBV7-3 combines with J gene TRBJ2-7; the match to TRBD1 covers 10 bases. Germline V gene sequence: CDR1 SGHTA, CDR2 FQGTGA. The CDR3 length is 17 residues. The V gene end was trimmed by 2 bases and the J gene end by 5 bases; junction bases not matched to a gene: 12. In DNA, the CDR3 is TGTGCCAGCAGCTTAGCCCGTCAGACAGGGGGCTTCCACGAGCAGTACTTC. This sequence encodes CASSLARQTGGFHEQYF.

The J gene is TRBJ2-2, the V gene TRBV6-5, with a tentative D call TRBD1 (7 bases). Germline CDR1 MNHEY, CDR2 SVGAGI. The CDR3 is made up of 14 amino acids. V lost 2 bases to trimming and J lost 7 bases, with 11 bases between them. Written as DNA, the CDR3 is TGTGCCAGCAGTTACCAGGGGGGAGGCGGGGAGCTGTTTTTT. Protein: CASSYQGGGGELFF.